These T cell receptor beta chains were read from a single sample in a study of blood T cell repertoires in COVID-19. Some clones are missing from TCRdb's copy, which holds only in-frame ones; the method was immunoSEQ multiplex PCR. The sample has approximately 140,000 clones; about three quarters are singletons. The sequencing input was peripheral blood. The source is a man older than 75 with acute or convalescent COVID-19. The CDR3 runs from the conserved cysteine through the conserved F or W. The order of the fields is clone size, J gene, V gene, D gene, CDR3 DNA, CDR3 protein. The D gene is left open where the match is weak. Part of the rows lack a size; the others show once, few, many or a class for expanded clones.

>-|TRBJ1-1|TRBV18|TRBD1
TGTGCCAGCTCACCTCGGACAGGGGAGATGAACACTGAAGCTTTCTTT
CASSPRTGEMNTEAFF
>-|TRBJ2-7|TRBV18|-
TGTGCCAGCTCACGTACTTCGGACAGTCTACTCCACGAGCAGTACTTC
CASSRTSDSLLHEQYF
>-|TRBJ1-6|TRBV7-2|-
TGTGCCAGCACCTCGCGTAGCGGAGGAGATTCACCCCTCCACTTT
CASTSRSGGDSPLHF
>-|TRBJ2-3|TRBV5-4|TRBD2
TGTGCCAGCAGCCCGGGACTAGCGGGGGCCGCCACAGATACGCAGTATTTT
CASSPGLAGAATDTQYF
>-|TRBJ2-7|TRBV19|TRBD2
TGTGCCAGCGCGGGGGGATACGAGCAGTACTTC
CASAGGYEQYF
>-|TRBJ2-2|TRBV11-2|-
TGTGCCAGCAGCAGGAGGGGCAACACCGGGGAGCTGTTTTTT
CASSRRGNTGELFF
>-|TRBJ2-7|TRBV7-3|-
TGTGCCAGCAGCTCCCAACAGGGCTACGAGCAGTACTTC
CASSSQQGYEQYF
>few|TRBJ1-2|TRBV18|-
TGTGCCAGCTCACCCTCCAGGGCTAACTATGGCTACACCTTC
CASSPSRANYGYTF
>-|TRBJ2-1|TRBV4-1|TRBD1
TGCGCCAGCAGCCTCGGACAGGGCCGGAGCTCCTACAATGAGCAGTTCTTC
CASSLGQGRSSYNEQFF
>few|TRBJ1-3|TRBV5-1|-
TGCGCCAGCAGCGTGAGCGGTTGGAGCAGGGGTGGAAACACCATATATTTT
CASSVSGWSRGGNTIYF
>-|TRBJ1-4|TRBV18|TRBD1
TGTGCCAGCTCACCACCCGGACAGGGCGAAAAACTGTTTTTT
CASSPPGQGEKLFF
>-|TRBJ2-3|TRBV19|TRBD2
TGTGCCAGTAGTCCGCGGACTAGCGGGGGGTCAGATACGCAGTATTTT
CASSPRTSGGSDTQYF
>-|TRBJ1-1|TRBV18|-
TGTGCCAGCTCACCCTGGGGAGGGAATACTGAAGCTTTCTTT
CASSPWGGNTEAFF
>once|TRBJ2-6|TRBV4-1|TRBD2
TGCGCCAGCAGCCAAGAGGAACCGATGGTAGCGGGGGGGCCTGGGGCCAACGTCCTGACTTTC
CASSQEEPMVAGGPGANVLTF
>-|TRBJ1-4|TRBV20-1|-
TGCAGTCAAGCCCGGGAAGAAAAACTGTTTTTT
CSQAREEKLFF
>-|TRBJ2-5|TRBV5-8|-
TGTGCCAGCAGCTTGGACAGGGCGGAGGAGACCCAGTACTTC
CASSLDRAEETQYF
>-|TRBJ1-5|TRBV2|-
TGTGCCAGCCGGGGGCGGGGGTATAGCAATCAGCCCCAGCATTTT
CASRGRGYSNQPQHF
>-|TRBJ1-2|TRBV4-3|-
TGCGCCAGCAGCCAAGTCTCTCTTAACTATGGCTACACCTTC
CASSQVSLNYGYTF
>-|TRBJ1-2|TRBV27|TRBD1
TGTGCCAGCAGTTTAAGGACAGGGATCTATGGCTACACCTTC
CASSLRTGIYGYTF
>once|TRBJ1-1|TRBV24-1|-
TGTGCCACCAGTGACCGGGGGGGCACTGAAGCTTTCTTT
CATSDRGGTEAFF
>-|TRBJ2-1|TRBV4-2|TRBD1
TGTGCCAGCAGCCAAGACGGGACAGGGGGTCCCTACAATGAGCAGTTCTTC
CASSQDGTGGPYNEQFF
>-|TRBJ2-3|TRBV7-9|TRBD1
TGTGCCAGCAGCGTCGCGTCAGGGGGAGATACGCAGTATTTT
CASSVASGGDTQYF
>-|TRBJ2-2|TRBV7-9|-
TGTGCCAGCAGCCCAGAGGGCGGAACCACCGGGGAGCTGTTTTTT
CASSPEGGTTGELFF
>-|TRBJ1-4|TRBV11-1|-
TGTGCCAGCAGCGGCACCGGGGCTAATGAAAAACTGTTTTTT
CASSGTGANEKLFF
>once|TRBJ1-2|TRBV4-1|TRBD1
TGCGCCAGCAGCCTTAGGGGTTCCGGGACAGGAATGTGGGGCTACACCTTC
CASSLRGSGTGMWGYTF
>-|TRBJ2-5|TRBV7-2|TRBD2
TGTGCCAGCAGCCCCCGGGCGGGGGGTTTGCACTTC
CASSPRAGGLHF
>-|TRBJ1-2|TRBV3-1/TRBV3-2|TRBD1
TGTGCCAGCAGCCGTCAGGGGGCTGGGAGAAACTATGGCTACACCTTC
CASSRQGAGRNYGYTF
>-|TRBJ1-1|TRBV29-1|-
TGCAGCGGTACCTGGGACTTGAACACTGAAGCTTTCTTT
CSGTWDLNTEAFF
>-|TRBJ1-5|TRBV6-2/TRBV6-3|-
TGTGCCAGCAGTTCACGCGGCAACTTGAATCAGCCCCAGCATTTT
CASSSRGNLNQPQHF
>-|TRBJ2-7|TRBV19|-
TGTGCCAGTAGTCCAGGACACTACTACGAGCAGTACTTC
CASSPGHYYEQYF
>-|TRBJ2-7|TRBV11-2|TRBD1
TGTGCCAGCAGCTTAGGTCCAGGGGGCTACGAGCAGTACTTC
CASSLGPGGYEQYF
>-|TRBJ1-5|TRBV2|-
TGTGCCAGCCAAGGGGATCAGCCCCAGCATTTT
CASQGDQPQHF
>-|TRBJ2-3|TRBV9|-
TGTGCCAGCAGCGTAGCGGGGGTATTGGATACGCAGTATTTT
CASSVAGVLDTQYF
>-|TRBJ1-4|TRBV3-1/TRBV3-2|-
TGTGCCAGCAGCCAGCGGGGGACGGATGAAAAACTGTTTTTT
CASSQRGTDEKLFF
>-|TRBJ2-6|TRBV9|-
TGTGCCAGCAGCAAGTCTACCACTGGGGCCAACGTCCTGACTTTC
CASSKSTTGANVLTF
>-|TRBJ2-5|TRBV7-2|TRBD1
TGTGCCAGCACCCCCCAAGGGGGCAAGGTTGAGACCCAGTACTTC
CASTPQGGKVETQYF
>-|TRBJ2-7|TRBV6-2/TRBV6-3|TRBD2
TGTGCCAGCAGTTACTCGAGCGGGGAACGTCAGTACTTC
CASSYSSGERQYF
>-|TRBJ2-2|TRBV4-2|-
TGTGCCAGCAGCTCCCGGGACTTTAACCCCACCGGGGAGCTGTTTTTT
CASSSRDFNPTGELFF
>-|TRBJ2-1|TRBV20-1|-
TGCAGTGCTAGTATGGGGGCTTATGAGCAGTTCTTC
CSASMGAYEQFF
>-|TRBJ2-7|TRBV9|TRBD1
TGTGCCAGCAGCAAGGGAGGGACAGGGGGGATCTACGAGCAGTACTTC
CASSKGGTGGIYEQYF
>-|TRBJ1-2|TRBV5-8|TRBD1
TGTGCCAGCAGCTTGAGATTGGACAGGGGCTATGGCTACACCTTC
CASSLRLDRGYGYTF
>few|TRBJ1-1|TRBV5-8|-
TGTGCCAGCAGCTTGGGTTTCGGGAACACTGAAGCTTTCTTT
CASSLGFGNTEAFF
>-|TRBJ2-1|TRBV30|TRBD2
TGTGCCTGGGGACTAGCGGGGGGGCACAATGAGCAGTTCTTC
CAWGLAGGHNEQFF
>-|TRBJ1-5|TRBV18|-
TGTGCCAGCTCATCTACCGGGACACTCGCTCAGCCCCAGCATTTT
CASSSTGTLAQPQHF
>-|TRBJ1-2|TRBV18|-
TGTGCCAGCTCACTTCCGGGGGTGTATGGCTACACCTTC
CASSLPGVYGYTF